Below are 27 T cell receptor beta chains sequenced from a single sample in a study of blood T cell repertoires in COVID-19. Assay used: immunoSEQ multiplex PCR; TCRdb lists only in-frame clones, some missing. Of over 150,000 clones detected, roughly 80% appear once; the ten largest clones hold approximately 8%. Material: peripheral blood. The receptor source for this set is a man in his fifties or sixties with acute or convalescent COVID-19.

The chain uses TRBV19 and TRBJ1-2; no firm D call. Trimming took off 1 base at V and 5 bases at J, with 23 bases between the two ends. Looked up from germline, CDR1 is LNHDA and CDR2 is SQIVND (reference sequence). This CDR3 spans 18 amino acids. The CDR3 loop reads CASSIGVGPRAEAYGYTF. The CDR3 DNA reads TGTGCCAGTAGTATAGGAGTAGGACCGCGGGCGGAAGCGTATGGCTACACCTTC.

The CDR3, as DNA: TGTGCCAGTAAAACAGGGTTAACAGATACGCAGTATTTT. It encodes CASKTGLTDTQYF. The chain combines TRBV19 with TRBJ2-3; TRBD1 is a possible D gene (6 bases). This CDR3 has 13 residues. CDR1 and CDR2 from the germline V gene are LNHDA and SQIVND (reference sequence). Trimming cost V 7 bases and J 3 bases, with 11 bases left between them.

This clone was observed many times. V gene TRBV19 combines with J gene TRBJ1-2; D is possibly TRBD1 (5 bases). CDR1 LNHDA and CDR2 SQIVND come from the germline V gene (reference sequence). The CDR3 totals 17 residues. Between the trimmed V and J ends, which lost 3 bases and 7 bases, there was a span of 24 bases. Written as DNA, the CDR3 is TGTGCCAGTAGTATTGGAGGGTCTCGCCGGAGGGGACGTGGCTACACCTTC. Amino acids: CASSIGGSRRRGRGYTF.

The chain has TRBV20-1 and TRBJ2-3; D is possibly TRBD2 (7 bases). The V gene lost 3 bases and the J gene lost 8 bases, with 21 bases spanning the gap. The CDR3 spans 15 residues. Germline assignment: CDR1 DFQATT and CDR2 SNEGSKA (reference sequence). The CDR3 DNA reads TGCAGTGCTAGTCGCTCGGGGGGCGAGTTTGGTACGCAGTATTTT. Its translation is CSASRSGGEFGTQYF.

The V gene is TRBV19, the J gene TRBJ2-7; 7 bases line up with TRBD1. The CDR3 covers 13 residues. Germline V gene data show CDR1 as LNHDA and CDR2 as SQIVND (reference sequence). The junction had 3 bases not matched to a gene; V was cut back by 5 bases and J by 2 bases. CDR3 sequence (DNA): TGTGCCAGTAGTTCCCAGGGGGCCTACGAGCAGTACTTC. This gives the protein CASSSQGAYEQYF.

This sequence joins TRBV7-9 and TRBJ1-1, with 7 bases matching TRBD1. This CDR3 comprises 14 residues. CDR1 is SEHNR, CDR2 FQNEAQ, per germline (reference sequence). Trimming cost V 5 bases and J 0 bases; bases outside gene matches: 3. The CDR3 nucleotides are TGTGCCAGCAGCCCGACAGGGATGAACACTGAAGCTTTCTTT. This encodes CASSPTGMNTEAFF.

V usage is TRBV29-1 and J usage is TRBJ1-5; TRBD1 aligns across 8 bases. CDR3 length: 14 amino acids. Germline V lookup: CDR1 SQVTM, CDR2 ANQGSEA. V shed 5 bases and J 2 bases; nucleotides not matched to a gene: 5. In nucleotides, the CDR3 is TGCAGCGTTAGGGGACAGGATGGCAATCAGCCCCAGCATTTT. Translation: CSVRGQDGNQPQHF. Supplemented by reference TRBV29-1 and TRBJ1-5, the full variable domain reads SAVISQKPSRDICQRGTSLTIQCQVDSQVTMMFWYRQQPGQSLTLIATANQGSEATYESGFVIDKFPISRPNLTFSTLTVSNMSPEDSSIYLCSVRGQDGNQPQHFGDGTRLSIL.

The gene calls are TRBV6-2 or TRBV6-3 and TRBJ2-5, with D possibly being TRBD2 (6 bases). CDR1 and CDR2 (germline): MNHEY, SVGEGT. CDR3 length: 15 residues. Trimming took 5 bases from V and 2 from J, leaving 15 bases between them. The CDR3, as DNA: TGTGCCAGCAGTCTCGGGGGACTCGTTCAAGAGACCCAGTACTTC. It translates to CASSLGGLVQETQYF.

This rearrangement joins TRBV5-5 to TRBJ1-1; D gene ambiguous. The CDR3 extends over 15 amino acids. Germline-derived CDR1 and CDR2 are SGHKS and YYEKEE (reference sequence). With 6 bases removed from V and 4 bases from J, the gap between germline ends came to 19 bases. The CDR3 reads CASTLLSRGSTEAFF. The CDR3 DNA is TGTGCCAGCACCCTACTCAGTCGTGGGAGCACTGAAGCTTTCTTT.

The V call is TRBV5-4, the J call TRBJ2-6, with TRBD2 as a possible D gene (6 bases). This CDR3 has 16 amino acids. Trimming took off 4 bases at V and 0 bases at J, with 11 bases between the two ends. Germline CDR1 and CDR2: SGHNT and YYREEE (reference sequence). CDR3 residues: CASSAGGVSGANVLTF. The CDR3 DNA follows: TGTGCCAGCAGCGCCGGGGGTGTCTCTGGGGCCAACGTCCTGACTTTC.

A remark on this clone: Other DNA sequences in this specimen translate into the identical CDR3. The genes are TRBV7-2 and TRBJ1-5; D unclear. Germline V gene sequence: CDR1 SGHTA, CDR2 FQGNSA. The CDR3 length is 14 residues. Trimming removed 6 bases at V and 1 base at J, with 10 bases between. The CDR3 reads CASSSRGSNQPQHF. The CDR3 DNA reads TGTGCCAGCAGTTCCAGAGGGAGCAATCAGCCCCAGCATTTT.

The chain uses TRBV5-1 and TRBJ2-3, with TRBD2 identical over 10 bases. The V and J ends lost 9 bases and 0 bases, in that order; junction bases with no gene match: 4. CDR3 length equals 14 residues. Germline loops: CDR1 SGHRS, CDR2 YFSETQ. CDR3 sequence: CATSGGGSTDTQYF. CDR3 sequence (DNA): TGCGCCACAAGCGGGGGGGGAAGCACAGATACGCAGTATTTT.

CDR3 sequence: CASSFQGNTEAFF. In DNA, the CDR3 is TGTGCCAGCAGTTTCCAGGGGAACACTGAAGCTTTCTTT. This chain connects TRBV6-5 to TRBJ1-1; maybe TRBD1 (5 bases). CDR3 length: 13 residues. Germline CDR1 reads MNHEY; CDR2 reads SVGAGI. V shed 4 bases and J shed 1 base, with 7 bases lying between them.

The chain carries TRBV6-6 and TRBJ1-3; 7 bases fit TRBD1. Germline assignment: CDR1 MNHNY and CDR2 SVGAGI (reference sequence). V was clipped by 3 bases and J by 0 bases; unmatched bases: 2. This CDR3 contains 15 residues. The CDR3 loop reads CASSYGTDSGNTIYF. The CDR3 coding sequence is TGTGCCAGCAGTTATGGGACAGACTCTGGAAACACCATATATTTT.

In its sample, this clone was seen once. The chain is built from TRBV30 and TRBJ2-7, with 10 bases fitting TRBD1. The V segment lost 5 bases and the J segment 6 bases; nucleotides outside the gene matches: 10. This CDR3 has 14 residues. Germline CDR1 reads GTSNPN; CDR2 reads SVGIG (reference sequence). The DNA of the CDR3 is TGTGCCTGGGGCAGGGGACAGGGGACCAGCGAGCAGTACTTC. Residues: CAWGRGQGTSEQYF.

This CDR3 reads CASSLLAGGHNTDTQYF. The CDR3 coding sequence is TGTGCCAGCAGCTTACTAGCGGGGGGGCACAACACAGATACGCAGTATTTT. V and J are TRBV7-2 and TRBJ2-3; 12 nucleotides match TRBD2. Germline CDR1 is SGHTA and CDR2 is FQGNSA. The CDR3 spans 17 residues. The J segment lost 2 bases and the V segment lost 2 bases, leaving 5 bases of the junction unmatched.

This sequence joins TRBV19 and TRBJ2-7; TRBD2 matches 10 bases. The junction had 3 bases not matched to a gene; V was cut back by 6 bases and J by 4 bases. Germline CDR1 reads LNHDA; CDR2 reads SQIVND (reference sequence). The CDR3 length is 13 residues. The chain's CDR3 is CASRGSGGYEQYF. DNA for the CDR3: TGTGCCAGTAGAGGTAGCGGGGGGTACGAGCAGTACTTC.

Points on this clone: The junction and the germline gene differ at one end; a read error may be behind it. V gene TRBV3-1 (or the pseudogene TRBV3-2) combines with J gene TRBJ1-2; the D gene is possibly TRBD1 (5 bases). The CDR3 runs to 13 residues. Per germline, CDR1 LGHDT and CDR2 YNNKEL (reference sequence). The CDR3 coding sequence is TGTGCCAGCAGACAAGGGACTTACTATGGCTACACCTTC. This codes for CASRQGTYYGYTF.

The chain uses TRBV6-5 and TRBJ1-2; 7 nucleotides align to TRBD1. Germline-derived CDR1 and CDR2 are MNHEY and SVGAGI. Unmatched junction bases numbered 8, after V lost 1 base and J lost 6 bases. CDR3 size: 15 residues. CDR3 nucleotides: TGTGCCAGCAGTTACTTAGGGGGCAATTGGGATGGCTACACCTTC. Translated, it gives CASSYLGGNWDGYTF.

The genes are TRBV4-1 and TRBJ2-5; maybe TRBD1 (6 bases). In germline, CDR1 is MGHRA, CDR2 YSYEKL. V lost 4 bases, J lost 5 bases, and 20 bases lay in between. The CDR3 length is 16 residues. The CDR3, as DNA: TGCGCCAGCAGCCCAATTCAACAGGGCGCGAGGGAGACCCAGTACTTC. Its protein product is CASSPIQQGARETQYF.

This chain uses TRBV4-1 with TRBJ2-7; D possibly corresponds to TRBD2 (5 bases). Germline CDR1 is MGHRA and CDR2 is YSYEKL. The CDR3 runs 16 residues. Trimming cost V 3 bases and J 0 bases, with 15 bases left between them. Here the CDR3 reads CASSQGVIPSSYEQYF. In nucleotides, the CDR3 is TGCGCCAGCAGCCAGGGAGTTATCCCAAGCTCCTACGAGCAGTACTTC.

The CDR3 loop is CASSQNWNQPQHF. The DNA of the CDR3 is TGCGCCAGCAGCCAAAACTGGAATCAGCCCCAGCATTTT. The J gene is TRBJ1-5, the V gene TRBV4-1; D gene ambiguous. Per germline, CDR1 MGHRA and CDR2 YSYEKL. The CDR3 is 13 residues long. Trimming shortened V by 2 bases and J by 4 bases, and 6 bases separated the two germline ends.

The chain has TRBV19 and TRBJ1-6; D is uncertain. Germline V lookup: CDR1 LNHDA, CDR2 SQIVND (reference sequence). V was pared by 5 bases and J by 0 bases, with 8 bases between. CDR3 length equals 15 residues. The CDR3 DNA reads as TGTGCCAGTAGTCCCGGGGACTCCTATAATTCACCCCTCCACTTT. Translating gives CASSPGDSYNSPLHF.

CDR3 nucleotide sequence: TGCGCCAGCACCCGGACAGGGGCCTCCCAAGAGACCCAGTACTTC. This encodes CASTRTGASQETQYF. This chain uses TRBV5-1 with TRBJ2-5, with 9 bases that match TRBD1. Germline-derived CDR1 and CDR2 are SGHRS and YFSETQ. The CDR3 is 15 amino acids. Trimming at V came to 6 bases and at J to 1 base, leaving 7 bases not matched to a gene. The variable domain in full, completed from reference TRBV5-1 and TRBJ2-5, reads KAGVTQTPRYLIKTRGQQVTLSCSPISGHRSVSWYQQTPGQGLQFLFEYFSETQRNKGNFPGRFSGRQFSNSRSEMNVSTLELGDSALYLCASTRTGASQETQYFGPGTRLLVL.

This clone was observed a handful of times. V gene TRBV7-2 combines with J gene TRBJ1-5; TRBD1 is a possible D gene (5 bases). CDR3 length: 14 amino acids. V lost 6 bases and J 4 bases, leaving 13 bases between the germline ends. From germline, CDR1 is SGHTA and CDR2 FQGNSA. CDR3 amino acids: CASSLRQSNQPQHF. CDR3 DNA sequence: TGTGCCAGCAGTCTTAGACAGTCTAATCAGCCCCAGCATTTT.

The chain recombines TRBV29-1 with TRBJ2-3, with 12 positions matching TRBD1. The junction had 9 bases not matched to a gene; V was cut back by 6 bases and J by 5 bases. The V gene's germline CDR1 is SQVTM and CDR2 ANQGSEA. The CDR3 is made up of 15 amino acids. The CDR3 loop reads CSVDRDRGPGDTQYF. In DNA, the CDR3 is TGCAGCGTGGACCGGGACAGGGGGCCCGGAGATACGCAGTATTTT.

To note about this clone: An end of the junction does not agree with germline; a read error may underlie this. The chain couples TRBV6-2 or TRBV6-3 to TRBJ1-5; D gene uncertain. This CDR3 has 14 residues. In germline, CDR1 is MNHEY, CDR2 SVGEGT. The CDR3 loop is CASSYLAGKQPQHF. DNA for the CDR3: TGTGCCAGCAGTTATTTGGCAGGCAAGCAGCCCCAGCATTTT.